This T cell receptor beta chain came from a study of OX40 agonist ivuxolimab in advanced cancers. In the study overall: Past anti-PD-1, anti-PD-L1 or anti-CTLA-4 therapy was accepted, and roughly 42% had received some.

This CDR3 has 14 residues. V lost 6 bases and J 3 bases, leaving 15 bases between the germline ends. Looked up from germline, CDR1 is LNHDA and CDR2 is SQIVND (reference sequence). Patients were excluded for autoimmune disease history or systemic immunosuppression. As regards this clone: As yet, its antigen is unknown.

Study-level findings and limits: Among patients with partial responses at 0.1-3.0 mg/kg, clonal expansion was among the lowest. Clonal expansion was seen in CD4+ and CD8+ blood T cells by week 6 at 0.1 to 3.0 mg/kg.

Only in-frame clones appear in the TCRdb table, and some are missing; sequencing was by immunoSEQ multiplex PCR. The sample holds just over 20,000 clones, around 87% seen once. The material sequenced was CD4+ or CD8+ T cells sorted from blood, taken in a trial of the OX40 agonist ivuxolimab. This sequence joins TRBV19 and TRBJ2-7; TRBD1 might be the D (5 bases). This receptor was taken from an adult with an advanced solid tumor such as melanoma, head and neck, liver or kidney cancer. The CDR3 spells CASSPGMDIYEQYF. CDR3 nucleotide sequence: TGTGCCAGTAGCCCTGGGATGGACATCTACGAGCAGTACTTC.